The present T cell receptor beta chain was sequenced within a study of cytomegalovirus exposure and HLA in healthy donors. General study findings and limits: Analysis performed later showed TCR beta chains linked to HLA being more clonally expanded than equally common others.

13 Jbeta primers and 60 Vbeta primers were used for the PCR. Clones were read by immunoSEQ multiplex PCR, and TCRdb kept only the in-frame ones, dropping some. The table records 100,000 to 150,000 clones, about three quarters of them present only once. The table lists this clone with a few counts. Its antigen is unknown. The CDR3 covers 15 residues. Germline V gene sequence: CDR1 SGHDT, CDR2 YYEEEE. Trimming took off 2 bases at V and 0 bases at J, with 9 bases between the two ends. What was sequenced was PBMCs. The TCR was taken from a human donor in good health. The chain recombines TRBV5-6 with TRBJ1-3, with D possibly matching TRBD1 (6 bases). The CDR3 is CASSFGQRSGNTIYF. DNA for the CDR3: TGTGCCAGCAGCTTCGGACAGCGCTCTGGAAACACCATATATTTT.